The 10 T cell receptor beta chains below were found in one sample sequenced in a study of human T cells and chemical hapten exposure. A single record per CDR3 protein comes from TCRdb applying MiXCR to the RACE reads. The table has about 85,000 distinct CDR3 sequences, roughly 11% seen once; the top ten hold about 1.4%. As to time point: patch test 2, 6 weeks after DPC sensitization. Treatment specified: therapeutic diphenylcyclopropenone sensitization with weekly scalp DPC. The sequencing used whole blood, collected in connection with sensitization to the hapten diphenylcyclopropenone (DPC). The receptor set was obtained from a man aged 18 to 29 with alopecia areata. Some clones in this sample may be carry-over from other donors' samples.

There are many counts of this clonotype. The CDR3 nucleotides are TGCGCCAGCAGCTTGGAGGGGTCGAACACCGGGGAGCTGTTTTTT. This codes for CASSLEGSNTGELFF. The genes are TRBV5-1 and TRBJ2-2; a possible D gene is TRBD1 (5 bases). V lost 0 bases and J lost 0, with 6 bases in between. The V gene's germline CDR1 is SGHRS and CDR2 YFSETQ. The CDR3 loop spans 15 amino acids.

The chain couples TRBV9 to TRBJ1-3, with D perhaps matching TRBD1 (5 bases). V lost 3 bases and J lost 0, with 10 bases in between. The CDR3 extends over 15 amino acids. CDR1 SGDLS and CDR2 YYNGEE come from the germline V gene. CDR3 nucleotides: TGTGCCAGCAGCGGTAGACAGACCTCTGGAAACACCATATATTTT. Translated, it gives CASSGRQTSGNTIYF.

The CDR3 region is CASSLMETYEQYF. CDR3 nucleotide sequence: TGTGCCAGCAGTTTGATGGAGACCTACGAGCAGTACTTC. This rearrangement joins TRBV28 to TRBJ2-7, with D unresolved. Trimming removed 3 bases at V and 2 bases at J, with 8 bases between. The CDR3 contains 13 residues. Germline CDR1 MDHEN, CDR2 SYDVKM.

The chain recombines TRBV2 with TRBJ2-1, with 16 bases aligning to TRBD2. Losses at the gene ends were 6 bases for V and 0 bases for J; bases not matched to a gene: 11. Germline lookup yields CDR1 SNHLY and CDR2 FYNNEI. The CDR3 has 20 amino acids. CDR3 bases: TGTGCCAGCAGGGAAAGGCCGGGACTAGCGGGGGGGCCCTCCTACAATGAGCAGTTCTTC. Translation: CASRERPGLAGGPSYNEQFF. The whole variable domain, filled in from reference TRBV2 and TRBJ2-1, reads EPEVTQTPSHQVTQMGQEVILRCVPISNHLYFYWYRQILGQKVEFLVSFYNNEISEKSEIFDDQFSVERPDGSNFTLKIRSTKLEDSAMYFCASRERPGLAGGPSYNEQFFGPGTRLTVL.

This clonotype occurred many times. The V gene is TRBV14, the J gene TRBJ1-2; D may be TRBD1 (5 bases). This CDR3 comprises 16 residues. CDR1 SGHDN and CDR2 FVKESK come from the germline V gene. V lost 1 base to trimming and J lost 8 bases, with 20 bases between them. The CDR3 is CASSQVWDPRIEGYTF. The CDR3 DNA follows: TGTGCCAGCAGCCAAGTATGGGACCCCAGGATCGAGGGCTACACCTTC.

This clonotype showed up many times. The rearrangement uses TRBV28 and TRBJ2-1; 7 bases align to TRBD1. Unmatched junction bases numbered 8, after V lost 5 bases and J lost 7 bases. The CDR3 extends over 14 amino acids. Germline CDR1 reads MDHEN; CDR2 reads SYDVKM. CDR3 loop: CASSPPDRVNEQFF. CDR3 DNA: TGTGCCAGCAGTCCCCCAGACAGGGTTAATGAGCAGTTCTTC.

This rearrangement joins TRBV7-2 to TRBJ1-2, with 7 bases that match TRBD1. J was trimmed by 6 bases and V by 1 base; bases with no gene match: 5. The length of the CDR3 is 14 residues. Per the germline V gene, CDR1 is SGHTA and CDR2 is FQGNSA. The CDR3 nucleotides read TGTGCCAGCAGCTTAGAGGGACAGTACAATGGCTACACCTTC. It specifies CASSLEGQYNGYTF.

This clonotype was observed many times. The chain combines TRBV7-6 with TRBJ2-7; the D gene is possibly TRBD2 (6 bases). From germline, CDR1 is SGHVS and CDR2 FNYEAQ. V shed 5 bases and J shed 0 bases, with 14 bases lying between them. CDR3 size: 15 residues. The CDR3 reads CASSPGGPGSYEQYV. As DNA, the CDR3 is TGTGCCAGCAGCCCCGGGGGACCAGGCTCCTACGAGCAGTACGTC.

This clonotype was counted a few times. The rearrangement uses TRBV28 and TRBJ2-5; D perhaps matches TRBD1 (6 bases). The CDR3 loop spans 15 amino acids. V lost 3 bases, J lost 1 base, and 12 bases lay in between. Germline V gene lookup returns CDR1 MDHEN and CDR2 SYDVKM. The CDR3 coding sequence is TGTGCCAGCAGTTTTCGTGGACAGATCCAAGAGACCCAGTACTTC. Amino acids: CASSFRGQIQETQYF.

The chain couples TRBV19 to TRBJ1-4; 11 bases match TRBD1. Germline CDR1 LNHDA, CDR2 SQIVND (reference sequence). The V and J ends lost 5 bases and 4 bases, in that order; junction bases with no gene match: 9. The CDR3 totals 17 residues. The CDR3 reads CASSPGTGGFINEKLFF. The CDR3 DNA sequence: TGTGCCAGTAGTCCCGGGACAGGGGGATTCATTAATGAAAAACTGTTTTTT.